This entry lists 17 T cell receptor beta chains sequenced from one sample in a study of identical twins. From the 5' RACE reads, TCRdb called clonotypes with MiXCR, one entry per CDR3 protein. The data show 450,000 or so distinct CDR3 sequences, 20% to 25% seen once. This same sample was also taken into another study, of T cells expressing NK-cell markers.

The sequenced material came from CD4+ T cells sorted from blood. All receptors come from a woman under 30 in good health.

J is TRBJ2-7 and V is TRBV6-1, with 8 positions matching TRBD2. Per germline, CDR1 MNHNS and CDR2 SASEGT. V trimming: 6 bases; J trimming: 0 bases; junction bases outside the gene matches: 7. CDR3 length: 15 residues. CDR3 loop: CASSAALAGSYEQYF. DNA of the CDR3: TGTGCCAGCAGCGCCGCGCTAGCGGGCTCCTACGAGCAGTACTTC.

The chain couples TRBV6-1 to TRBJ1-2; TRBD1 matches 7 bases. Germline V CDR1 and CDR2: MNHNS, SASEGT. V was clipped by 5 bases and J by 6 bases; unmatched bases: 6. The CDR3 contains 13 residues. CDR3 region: CASSKTGLDGYTF. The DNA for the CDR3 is TGTGCCAGCAGTAAGACAGGGCTTGATGGCTACACCTTC.

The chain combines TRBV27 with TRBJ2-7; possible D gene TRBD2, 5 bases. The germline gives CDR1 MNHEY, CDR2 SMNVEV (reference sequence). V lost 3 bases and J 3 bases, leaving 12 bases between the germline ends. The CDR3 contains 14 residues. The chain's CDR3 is CASSFQEGHYEQYF. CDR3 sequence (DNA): TGTGCCAGCAGTTTTCAAGAGGGCCACTACGAGCAGTACTTC.

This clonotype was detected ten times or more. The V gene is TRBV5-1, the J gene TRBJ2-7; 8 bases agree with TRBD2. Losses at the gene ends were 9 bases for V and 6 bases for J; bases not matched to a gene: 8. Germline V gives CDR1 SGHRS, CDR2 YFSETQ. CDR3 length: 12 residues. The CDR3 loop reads CANSGGDCEQYF. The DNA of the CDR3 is TGCGCCAATTCGGGAGGGGATTGCGAGCAGTACTTC.

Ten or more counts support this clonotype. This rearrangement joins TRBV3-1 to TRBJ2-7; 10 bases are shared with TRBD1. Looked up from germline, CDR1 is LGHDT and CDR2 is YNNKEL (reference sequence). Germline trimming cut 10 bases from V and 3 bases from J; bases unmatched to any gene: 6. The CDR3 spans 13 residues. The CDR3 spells CATERTGGYEQYF. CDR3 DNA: TGTGCCACCGAACGGACAGGGGGCTACGAGCAGTACTTC.

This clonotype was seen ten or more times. The CDR3 loop is CSARDPGGNEQFF. The CDR3 DNA is TGCAGTGCTAGAGATCCTGGAGGGAATGAGCAGTTCTTC. The chain combines TRBV20-1 with TRBJ2-1; D may be TRBD2 (6 bases). There are 13 residues in the CDR3. Germline V CDR1 and CDR2: DFQATT, SNEGSKA (reference sequence). Trimming removed 0 bases from V and 7 bases from J, with 10 bases in between.

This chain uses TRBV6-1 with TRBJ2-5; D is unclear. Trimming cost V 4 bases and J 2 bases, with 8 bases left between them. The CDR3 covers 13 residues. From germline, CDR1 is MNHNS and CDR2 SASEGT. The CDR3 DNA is TGTGCCAGCAGTGGGTGGGCGCAAGAGACCCAGTACTTC. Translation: CASSGWAQETQYF.

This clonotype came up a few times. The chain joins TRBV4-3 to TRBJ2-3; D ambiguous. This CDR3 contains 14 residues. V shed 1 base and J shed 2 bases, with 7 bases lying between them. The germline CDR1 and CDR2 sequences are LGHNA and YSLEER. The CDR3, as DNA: TGCGCCAGCAGCCAAGTGGGTTACACAGATACGCAGTATTTT. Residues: CASSQVGYTDTQYF.

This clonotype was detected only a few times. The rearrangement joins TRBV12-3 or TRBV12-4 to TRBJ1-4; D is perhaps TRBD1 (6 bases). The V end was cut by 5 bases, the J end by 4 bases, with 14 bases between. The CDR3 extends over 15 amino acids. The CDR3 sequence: CASSVTGYGNEKLFF. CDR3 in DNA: TGTGCCAGCAGTGTAACAGGGTATGGTAATGAAAAACTGTTTTTT.

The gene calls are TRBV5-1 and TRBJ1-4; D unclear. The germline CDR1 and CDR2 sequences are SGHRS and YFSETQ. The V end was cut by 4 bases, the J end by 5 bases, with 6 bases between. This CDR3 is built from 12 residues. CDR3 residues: CASSANNEKLFF. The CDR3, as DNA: TGCGCCAGCAGCGCGAACAATGAAAAACTGTTTTTT.

The chain's CDR3 is CASSYSWRQATYNEQFF. The CDR3 bases are TGTGCCAGCAGTTACTCGTGGCGTCAGGCGACCTACAATGAGCAGTTCTTC. V and J are TRBV6-2 or TRBV6-3 and TRBJ2-1, with D hard to call. V lost 0 bases and J 2 bases, leaving 14 bases between the germline ends. Germline V gene sequence: CDR1 MNHEY, CDR2 SVGEGT. The CDR3 is 17 amino acids.

The CDR3 loop is CATSRAAVTNYGYTF. Written as DNA, the CDR3 is TGTGCCACCAGCAGAGCCGCAGTTACAAACTATGGCTACACCTTC. The chain combines TRBV15 with TRBJ1-2; D is unclear. The V gene's germline CDR1 is LNHNV and CDR2 YYDKDF (reference sequence). The CDR3 sequence is 15 residues long. V was shortened by 1 base and J by 2 bases, with 11 bases between the two germline ends.

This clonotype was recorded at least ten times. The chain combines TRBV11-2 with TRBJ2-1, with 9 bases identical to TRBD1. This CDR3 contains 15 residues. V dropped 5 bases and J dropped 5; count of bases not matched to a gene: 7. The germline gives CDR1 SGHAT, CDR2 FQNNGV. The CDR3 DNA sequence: TGTGCCAGCAGCCGAGGACAGGGGAACAACAATGAGCAGTTCTTC. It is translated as CASSRGQGNNNEQFF.

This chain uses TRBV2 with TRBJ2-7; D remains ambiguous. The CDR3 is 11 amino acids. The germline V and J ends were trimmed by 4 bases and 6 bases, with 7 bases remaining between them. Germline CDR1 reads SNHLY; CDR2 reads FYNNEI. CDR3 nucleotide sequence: TGTGCCAGCAGTGTTACCGGCGAGCAGTACTTC. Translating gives CASSVTGEQYF. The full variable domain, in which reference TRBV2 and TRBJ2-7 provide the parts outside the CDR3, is EPEVTQTPSHQVTQMGQEVILRCVPISNHLYFYWYRQILGQKVEFLVSFYNNEISEKSEIFDDQFSVERPDGSNFTLKIRSTKLEDSAMYFCASSVTGEQYFGPGTRLTVT.

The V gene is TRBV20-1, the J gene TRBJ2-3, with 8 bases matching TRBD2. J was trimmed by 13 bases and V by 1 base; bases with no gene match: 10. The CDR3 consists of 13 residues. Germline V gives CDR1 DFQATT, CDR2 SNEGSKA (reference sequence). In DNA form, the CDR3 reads TGCAGTGCTAGAGTTCCTAGCGGGCCCAAGGAGTATTTT. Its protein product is CSARVPSGPKEYF.

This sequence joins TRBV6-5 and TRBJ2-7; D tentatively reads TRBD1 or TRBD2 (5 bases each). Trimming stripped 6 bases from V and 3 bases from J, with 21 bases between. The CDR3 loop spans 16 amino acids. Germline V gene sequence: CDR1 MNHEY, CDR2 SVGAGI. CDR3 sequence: CASRLERGPGLYEQYF. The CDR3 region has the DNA TGTGCCAGCAGATTAGAGAGGGGCCCAGGGCTCTACGAGCAGTACTTC.

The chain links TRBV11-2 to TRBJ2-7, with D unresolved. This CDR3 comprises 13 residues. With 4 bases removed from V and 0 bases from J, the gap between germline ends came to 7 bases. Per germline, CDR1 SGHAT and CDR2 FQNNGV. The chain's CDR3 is CASSSTDSYEQYF. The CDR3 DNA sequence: TGTGCCAGCAGCTCGACGGACTCCTACGAGCAGTACTTC.